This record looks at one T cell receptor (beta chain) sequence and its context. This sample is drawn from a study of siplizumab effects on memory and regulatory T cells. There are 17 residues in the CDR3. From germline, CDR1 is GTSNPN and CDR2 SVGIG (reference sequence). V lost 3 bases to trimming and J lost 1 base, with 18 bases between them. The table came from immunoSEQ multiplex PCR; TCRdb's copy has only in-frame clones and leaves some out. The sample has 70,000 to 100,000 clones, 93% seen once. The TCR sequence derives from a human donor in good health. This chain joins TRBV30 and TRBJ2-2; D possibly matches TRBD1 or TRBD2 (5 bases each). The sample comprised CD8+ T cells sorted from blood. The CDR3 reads CAWRPPQGRENTGELFF. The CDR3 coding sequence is TGTGCCTGGAGGCCCCCCCAGGGCCGGGAGAACACCGGGGAGCTGTTTTTT.